Shown below are 10 T cell receptor beta chains from a single sample sequenced in a study of somatic mutations in cytotoxic T cells in rheumatoid arthritis. The method was immunoSEQ multiplex PCR; TCRdb's version includes in-frame clones alone and lacks a portion of them. The sample lists about 7,000 clones; 75% were seen once. Sequencing was performed on CD8+ T cells sorted from blood. The receptors were sampled from an adult with rheumatoid arthritis.

This rearrangement joins TRBV7-8 to TRBJ1-1; D is unresolved. Looked up from germline, CDR1 is SGHVS and CDR2 is FQNEAQ. V lost 5 bases to trimming and J lost 1 base, with 20 bases between them. The CDR3 length is 17 residues. The CDR3, as DNA: TGTGCCAGCAGCCCAATATCCAGACCGACCGGGAACACTGAAGCTTTCTTT. This encodes CASSPISRPTGNTEAFF.

The chain combines TRBV6-1 with TRBJ2-2; 9 bases are a match to TRBD2. V lost 8 bases, J lost 3 bases, and 4 bases stayed unmatched. Germline lookup yields CDR1 MNHNS and CDR2 SASEGT. The CDR3 sequence is 14 residues long. The CDR3: CASQERGDTGELFF. DNA for the CDR3: TGTGCCAGCCAAGAGCGGGGGGACACCGGGGAGCTGTTTTTT.

The table lists this clone with a few counts. This chain joins TRBV5-6 and TRBJ2-3; unclear D gene. V lost 4 bases and J 3 bases, leaving 3 bases between the germline ends. The CDR3 is 11 residues long. Germline loops: CDR1 SGHDT, CDR2 YYEEEE. CDR3 residues: CASSVTDTQYF. The CDR3 coding sequence is TGTGCCAGCAGCGTTACAGATACGCAGTATTTT.

The V and J genes are TRBV5-1 and TRBJ1-2; D call uncertain. V shed 0 bases and J shed 4 bases, with 10 bases lying between them. The CDR3 contains 14 residues. Germline V gives CDR1 SGHRS, CDR2 YFSETQ. CDR3 sequence reads: CASSLEPARYGYTF. Here the CDR3 DNA reads TGCGCCAGCAGCTTGGAGCCAGCCCGCTATGGCTACACCTTC.

This clone was observed a few times. This chain joins TRBV29-1 and TRBJ2-1, with D tentatively TRBD1 (5 bases). CDR1 and CDR2 from the germline V gene are SQVTM and ANQGSEA. The CDR3 loop spans 12 amino acids. Trimming cost V 6 bases and J 9 bases, with 15 bases left between them. CDR3 sequence: CSVPQGRGEQFF. DNA for the CDR3: TGCAGCGTCCCCCAGGGTAGAGGTGAGCAGTTCTTC.

This chain links TRBV6-6 with TRBJ1-5; D may be TRBD1 (5 bases). The CDR3 consists of 14 residues. V lost 8 bases to trimming and J lost 0 bases, with 11 bases between them. Per the germline V gene, CDR1 is MNHNY and CDR2 is SVGAGI (reference sequence). The CDR3 nucleotides are TGTGCCAGCGCTGGGGCGGGTAGCAATCAGCCCCAGCATTTT. Translated, it gives CASAGAGSNQPQHF.

The chain combines TRBV6-5 with TRBJ1-2; TRBD1 might be the D (5 bases). In germline, CDR1 is MNHEY, CDR2 SVGAGI. Trimming took off 3 bases at V and 6 bases at J, with 14 bases between the two ends. CDR3 length: 14 residues. Here the CDR3 reads CASSYDGGGNGYTF. The CDR3 DNA follows: TGTGCCAGCAGTTATGATGGGGGGGGGAATGGCTACACCTTC.

For the CDR3, the DNA is TGTGCCAGCAGCCGGCCCGGGACAGGGCAGACTGAAGCTTTCTTT. Its protein product is CASSRPGTGQTEAFF. The gene calls are TRBV5-6 and TRBJ1-1; TRBD1 aligns across 9 bases. V was clipped by 4 bases and J by 5 bases; unmatched bases: 9. Germline-derived CDR1 and CDR2 are SGHDT and YYEEEE. The CDR3 totals 15 residues.

V and J are TRBV6-4 and TRBJ2-2; D not resolved. The CDR3 consists of 14 residues. Trimming cost V 3 bases and J 4 bases, with 9 bases left between them. The germline V gene encodes CDR1 MRHNA and CDR2 SNTAGT. For the CDR3, the DNA is TGTGCCAGCAGTGATGGCAGTTCCACCGGGGAGCTGTTTTTT. It yields the protein CASSDGSSTGELFF.

In DNA, the CDR3 is TGTGCCAGCAGCGTAGACTGGTGTAGGGGACTAGCGGGGGGCTGCACAGATACGCAGTATTTT. Translated, it gives CASSVDWCRGLAGGCTDTQYF. The chain uses TRBV9 and TRBJ2-3; 15 positions agree with TRBD2. Germline values: CDR1 SGDLS, CDR2 YYNGEE. With V trimmed by 0 bases and J by 1 base, 12 bases remained unmatched. The CDR3 runs 21 residues.